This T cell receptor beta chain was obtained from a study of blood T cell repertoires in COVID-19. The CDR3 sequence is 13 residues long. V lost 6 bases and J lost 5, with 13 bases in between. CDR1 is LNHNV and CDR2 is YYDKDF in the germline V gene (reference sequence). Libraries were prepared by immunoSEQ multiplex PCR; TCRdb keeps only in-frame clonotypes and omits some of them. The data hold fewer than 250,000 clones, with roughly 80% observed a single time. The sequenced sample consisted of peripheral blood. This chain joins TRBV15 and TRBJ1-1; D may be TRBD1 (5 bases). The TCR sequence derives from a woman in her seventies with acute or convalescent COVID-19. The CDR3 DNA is TGTGCCACCAGAAGGATGGGGGGAACTGAAGCTTTCTTT. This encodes CATRRMGGTEAFF.